This TCR beta chain was captured in a study of shared clonotypes between healthy human individuals. This CDR3 spans 17 amino acids. CDR1 and CDR2 from the germline V gene are SNHLY and FYNNEI. The trim removed 1 base at V and 6 bases at J, leaving 12 bases unmatched. Produced via immunoSEQ multiplex PCR; TCRdb's table is partial and in-frame only. The data contain about 480,000 clones, around 79% of them singletons. This clone was observed once. Sequencing was performed on PBMCs. The rearrangement uses TRBV2 and TRBJ2-1; the match to TRBD2 covers 7 bases. This clonotype originated in a woman aged 40 to 49 in good health. Some clones in this sample may be carry-over from other donors' samples. Here the CDR3 DNA reads TGTGCCAGCAGTGAAGAGCGGGACGTTAGGCTCGGCAATGAGCAGTTCTTC. Its protein is CASSEERDVRLGNEQFF.